The rows below give T cell receptor beta chains drawn from one sample of a study of OX40 agonist ivuxolimab in advanced cancers. Method: immunoSEQ multiplex PCR; TCRdb's copy keeps in-frame clones and lacks some. Among roughly 26,000 clones listed, just under 80% were seen once. This material consisted of CD4+ or CD8+ T cells sorted from blood, taken in a trial of the OX40 agonist ivuxolimab. These receptors were collected from an adult with an advanced solid tumor such as melanoma, head and neck, liver or kidney cancer. The CDR3 runs from the conserved cysteine through the conserved F or W. A D gene is named only where the DNA matches it firmly. Not every row has a clone size; where given, it reads once, few, many or a size class.

v_gene	j_gene	abundance	d_gene	CDR3nt	CDR3aa
TRBV6-5	TRBJ2-2	-	-	TGTGCCAGCAGTTATGTCAGCGCGGGGCCCTCTGGGGAGCTGTTTTTT	CASSYVSAGPSGELFF
TRBV2	TRBJ2-7	medium-sized	TRBD2	TGTGCCAGCAGCGCTAGCGGGAGGGACTACGAGCAGTACTTC	CASSASGRDYEQYF
TRBV30	TRBJ1-1	-	-	TGTGCCTGGAGTACGGGACAAAGGAACACTGAAGCTTTCTTT	CAWSTGQRNTEAFF
TRBV7-6	TRBJ2-7	-	-	TGTGCCAGCAGTCCCCCGGGGTTCGGGCAGTACTTC	CASSPPGFGQYF
TRBV7-2	TRBJ2-3	once	-	TGTGCCAGCAGCTTACCACTAGCAGTCACAGATACGCAGTATTTT	CASSLPLAVTDTQYF
TRBV21-1	TRBJ1-1	-	-	TGTGCCAGCAGCAAAGAAGAACGGCAGACTAACACTGAAGCTTTCTTT	CASSKEERQTNTEAFF
TRBV7-9	TRBJ2-7	-	-	TGTGCCAGCAGCTCCGAGTGGACGGAGGCCTACGAGCAGTACTTC	CASSSEWTEAYEQYF
TRBV5-4	TRBJ1-2	-	-	TGTGCCAGCACCGCGCTGGGGGACGGCTATGGCTACACCTTC	CASTALGDGYGYTF
TRBV14	TRBJ1-3	-	-	TGTGCCAGCAGCCTCAGGAGGGGGATCACGGCGGACACCATATATTTT	CASSLRRGITADTIYF
TRBV6-5	TRBJ2-7	-	-	TGTGCCAGCAAAATTGCACAGGGCTACGAGCAGTACTTC	CASKIAQGYEQYF
TRBV6-1	TRBJ2-5	-	TRBD2	TGTGCCAGCAGTGTGGGCGGGGGAACTCAAGAGACCCAGTACTTC	CASSVGGGTQETQYF
TRBV28	TRBJ2-7	-	TRBD2	TGTGCCAGCAGTCCCGGGACTAGTGGCTACGAGCAGTACTTC	CASSPGTSGYEQYF
TRBV4-2	TRBJ2-5	-	-	TGTGCCAGCAGCCGGACCCCCGACAGGATTAAAGAGACCCAGTACTTC	CASSRTPDRIKETQYF
TRBV25-1	TRBJ1-6	few	-	TGTGCCAGCAGTTTAGGACCGGCCCATAATTCACCCCTCCACTTT	CASSLGPAHNSPLHF
TRBV7-6	TRBJ1-3	-	TRBD1	TGTGCCAGCAGCCAGACAGGGTCTGGAAACACCATATATTTT	CASSQTGSGNTIYF
TRBV6-6	TRBJ2-1	-	TRBD2	TGTGCCAGCAGTTACGGACTAGCGGGAGCAAATGAGCAGTTCTTC	CASSYGLAGANEQFF
TRBV18	TRBJ2-5	-	-	TGTGCCAGCTCAAGCCCGGGACCATCACTTCAAGAGACCCAGTACTTC	CASSSPGPSLQETQYF
TRBV27	TRBJ2-1	-	-	TGTGCCAGCAGTTTTGACTGGAGCTCCTACAATGAGCAGTTCTTC	CASSFDWSSYNEQFF
TRBV7-6	TRBJ2-3	medium-sized	-	TGTGCCAGCAGCTCCCCCCGGCGGGCCTATACGCAGTATTTT	CASSSPRRAYTQYF
TRBV19	TRBJ2-2	-	-	TGTGCCAGTAGTTTGAGGGGTTTTGCCGGGGAGCTGTTTTTT	CASSLRGFAGELFF
TRBV25-1	TRBJ2-3	-	TRBD2	TGTGCCAGCAGTGATATTAGCGGGAGTTTGACAGATACGCAGTATTTT	CASSDISGSLTDTQYF
TRBV4-3	TRBJ2-2	few	TRBD1	TGCGCCAGCAGCCAAGACTACAGGGGGCACGGGGAGCTGTTTTTT	CASSQDYRGHGELFF
TRBV7-3	TRBJ2-2	-	TRBD2	TGTGCCAGCAGCTCTGCGGGGGGCCCCGGGGAGCTGTTTTTT	CASSSAGGPGELFF
TRBV6-6	TRBJ2-7	-	TRBD1	TGTGCCAGCAGATGGACAGGTAGCTCCTACGAGCAGTACTTC	CASRWTGSSYEQYF
TRBV9	TRBJ2-1	once	TRBD2	TGTGCCAGCAGCGCTAGCGGGACCTACAATGAGCAGTTCTTC	CASSASGTYNEQFF
TRBV6-5	TRBJ2-7	-	-	TGTGCCAGCAGTTGGACACCATGGCGGGAAGGGGGCGAGCAGTACTTC	CASSWTPWREGGEQYF
TRBV5-1	TRBJ1-6	-	-	TGCGCCAGCAGCTTGGAACAGGTTAACTCACCCCTCCACTTT	CASSLEQVNSPLHF
TRBV6-4	TRBJ2-2	-	-	TGTGCCAGCAGTGACTCGAGAGGGGCCGGGGAGCTGTTTTTT	CASSDSRGAGELFF
TRBV5-4	TRBJ2-2	-	-	TGTGCCAGCAGCGCGAGGCTGGGGGTAGACACCGGGGAGCTGTTTTTT	CASSARLGVDTGELFF
TRBV4-2	TRBJ2-7	-	-	TGTGCCAGCAGCACGTACCCGGGAATTCACTACGAGCAGTACTTC	CASSTYPGIHYEQYF
TRBV5-5	TRBJ2-7	-	TRBD2	TGTGCCAGCAGCTTGGGGACTAGCGTCTACGAGCAGTACTTC	CASSLGTSVYEQYF
TRBV14	TRBJ2-7	-	TRBD2	TGTGCCAGCAGCCCCTGGCCTAGCGGGAGCGACGAGCAGTACTTC	CASSPWPSGSDEQYF
TRBV7-3	TRBJ2-3	once	-	TGTGCCAGCAGCTTATGGGGCGGTAGCACAGATACGCAGTATTTT	CASSLWGGSTDTQYF
TRBV5-5	TRBJ2-7	-	TRBD1	TGTGCCAGCAGCCGAGGCACAGGGGACGAGCAGTACTTC	CASSRGTGDEQYF
TRBV5-6	TRBJ2-3	-	-	TGTGCCAGCAGCTTTGGGTCGGAGGCAGATACGCAGTATTTT	CASSFGSEADTQYF
TRBV11-3	TRBJ2-1	-	-	TGTGCCAGCAGCTTAACAGGTAGCTACAATGAGCAGTTCTTC	CASSLTGSYNEQFF
TRBV6-6	TRBJ1-5	-	-	TGTGCCAGCAGGCAGCCAGGGGAGTTCCAGCCCCAGCATTTT	CASRQPGEFQPQHF
TRBV14	TRBJ2-7	-	-	TGTGCCAGCAGCCAATCCATCTGGGTAGGGGACGAGCAGTACTTC	CASSQSIWVGDEQYF
TRBV6-5	TRBJ1-4	-	-	TGTGCCAGCCGCCCCCGTGGCACGGAAAAACTGTTTTTT	CASRPRGTEKLFF
TRBV6-5	TRBJ1-1	-	-	TGTGCCAGCAGTCCTCAGGGGTCTACTGAAGCTTTCTTT	CASSPQGSTEAFF